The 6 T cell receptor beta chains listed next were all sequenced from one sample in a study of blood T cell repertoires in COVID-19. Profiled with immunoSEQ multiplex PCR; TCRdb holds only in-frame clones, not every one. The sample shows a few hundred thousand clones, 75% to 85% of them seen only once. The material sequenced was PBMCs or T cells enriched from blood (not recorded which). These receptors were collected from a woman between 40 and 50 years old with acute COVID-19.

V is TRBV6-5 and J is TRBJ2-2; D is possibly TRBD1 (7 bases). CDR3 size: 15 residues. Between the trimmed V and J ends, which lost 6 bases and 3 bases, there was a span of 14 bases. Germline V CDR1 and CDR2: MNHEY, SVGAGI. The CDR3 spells CASSHDREDTGELFF. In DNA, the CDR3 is TGTGCCAGCAGCCACGACAGGGAGGACACCGGGGAGCTGTTTTTT.

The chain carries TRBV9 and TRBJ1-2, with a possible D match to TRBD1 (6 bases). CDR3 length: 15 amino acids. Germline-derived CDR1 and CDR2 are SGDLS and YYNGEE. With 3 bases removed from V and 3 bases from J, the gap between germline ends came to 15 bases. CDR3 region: CASSEFRGVDYGYTF. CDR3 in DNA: TGTGCCAGCAGCGAATTCAGGGGTGTGGACTATGGCTACACCTTC.

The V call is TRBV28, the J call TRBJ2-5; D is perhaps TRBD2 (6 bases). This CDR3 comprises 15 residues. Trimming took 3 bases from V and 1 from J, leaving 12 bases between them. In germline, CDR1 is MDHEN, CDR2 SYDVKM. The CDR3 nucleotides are TGTGCCAGCAGTTTCGGGATAGCGGCCCAAGAGACCCAGTACTTC. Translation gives CASSFGIAAQETQYF.

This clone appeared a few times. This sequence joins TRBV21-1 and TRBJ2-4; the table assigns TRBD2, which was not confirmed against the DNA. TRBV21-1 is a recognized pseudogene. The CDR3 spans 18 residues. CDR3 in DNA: TGTGCCAGCAGCACCCTCCCCGGACAAAGCTTCACGGGGGACATTCAGTACTTC. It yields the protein CASSTLPGQSFTGDIQYF.

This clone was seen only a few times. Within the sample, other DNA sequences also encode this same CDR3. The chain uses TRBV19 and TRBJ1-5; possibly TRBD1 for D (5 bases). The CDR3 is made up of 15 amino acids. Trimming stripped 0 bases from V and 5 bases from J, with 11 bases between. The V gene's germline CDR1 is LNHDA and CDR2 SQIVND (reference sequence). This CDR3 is CASSIEGQGYQPQHF. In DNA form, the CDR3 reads TGTGCCAGTAGTATAGAGGGGCAGGGTTATCAGCCCCAGCATTTT.

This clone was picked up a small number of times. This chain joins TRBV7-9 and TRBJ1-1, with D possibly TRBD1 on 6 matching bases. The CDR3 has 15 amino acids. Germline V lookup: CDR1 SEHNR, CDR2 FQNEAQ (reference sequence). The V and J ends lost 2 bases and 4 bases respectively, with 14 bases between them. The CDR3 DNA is TGTGCCAGCAGCTTATCCGCAGGGGCGTCCACTGAAGCTTTCTTT. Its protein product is CASSLSAGASTEAFF.